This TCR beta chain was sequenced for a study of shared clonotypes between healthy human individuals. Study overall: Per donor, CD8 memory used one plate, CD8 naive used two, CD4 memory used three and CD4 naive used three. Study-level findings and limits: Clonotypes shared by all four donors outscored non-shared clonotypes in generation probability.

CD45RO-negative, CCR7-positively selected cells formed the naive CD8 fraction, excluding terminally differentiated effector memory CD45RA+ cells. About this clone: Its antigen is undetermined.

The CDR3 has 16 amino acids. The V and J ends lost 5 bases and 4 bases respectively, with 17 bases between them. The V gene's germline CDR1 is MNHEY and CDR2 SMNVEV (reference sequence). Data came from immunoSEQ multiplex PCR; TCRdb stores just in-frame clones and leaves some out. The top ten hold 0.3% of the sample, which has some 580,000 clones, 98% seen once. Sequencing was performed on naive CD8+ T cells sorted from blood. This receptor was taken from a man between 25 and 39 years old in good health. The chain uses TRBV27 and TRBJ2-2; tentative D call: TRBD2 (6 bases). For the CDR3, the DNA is TGTGCCAGCAGTGACGGAGGGTCCCTTTCCACCGGGGAGCTGTTTTTT. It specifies CASSDGGSLSTGELFF.